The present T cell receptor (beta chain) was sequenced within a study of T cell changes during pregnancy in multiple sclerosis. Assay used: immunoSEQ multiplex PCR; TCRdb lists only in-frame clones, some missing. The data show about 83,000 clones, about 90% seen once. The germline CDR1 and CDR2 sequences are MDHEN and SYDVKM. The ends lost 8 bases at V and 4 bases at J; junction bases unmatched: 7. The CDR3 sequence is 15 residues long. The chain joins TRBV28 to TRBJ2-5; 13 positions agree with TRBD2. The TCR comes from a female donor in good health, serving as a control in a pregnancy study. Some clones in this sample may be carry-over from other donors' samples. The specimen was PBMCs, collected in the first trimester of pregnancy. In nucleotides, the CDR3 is TGTGCCAGCTCAGGACTAGCGGGAGATGGAGAGACCCAGTACTTC. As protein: CASSGLAGDGETQYF.